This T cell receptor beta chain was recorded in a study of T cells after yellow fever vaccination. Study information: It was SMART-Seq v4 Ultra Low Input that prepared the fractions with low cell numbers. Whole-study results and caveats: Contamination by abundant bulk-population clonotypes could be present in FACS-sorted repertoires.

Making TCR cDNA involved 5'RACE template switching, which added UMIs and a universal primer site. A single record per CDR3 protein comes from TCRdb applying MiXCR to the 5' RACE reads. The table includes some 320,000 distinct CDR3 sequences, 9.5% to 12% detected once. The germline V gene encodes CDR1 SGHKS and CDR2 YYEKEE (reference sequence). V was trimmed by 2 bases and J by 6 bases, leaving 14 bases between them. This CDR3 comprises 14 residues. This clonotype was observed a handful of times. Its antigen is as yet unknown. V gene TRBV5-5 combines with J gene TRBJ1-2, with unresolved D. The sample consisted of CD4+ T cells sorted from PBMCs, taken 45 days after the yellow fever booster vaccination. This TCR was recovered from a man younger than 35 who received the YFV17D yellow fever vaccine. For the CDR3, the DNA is TGTGCCAGCAGCTTAGAGGTCCTTGAGGATGGCTACACCTTC. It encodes CASSLEVLEDGYTF.